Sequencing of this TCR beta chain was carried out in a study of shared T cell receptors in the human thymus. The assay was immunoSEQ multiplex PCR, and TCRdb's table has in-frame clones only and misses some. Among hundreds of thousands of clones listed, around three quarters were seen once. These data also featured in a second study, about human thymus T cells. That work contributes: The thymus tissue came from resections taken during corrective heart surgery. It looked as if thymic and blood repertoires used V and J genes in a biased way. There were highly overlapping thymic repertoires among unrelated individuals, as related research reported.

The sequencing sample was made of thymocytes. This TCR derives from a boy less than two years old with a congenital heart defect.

In nucleotides, the CDR3 is TGTGCCATCAGTGACCGACAGGGGGCGGATGGCTACACCTTC. Amino acid sequence: CAISDRQGADGYTF. The genes are TRBV10-3 and TRBJ1-2, with 10 bases that match TRBD1. The CDR3 is 14 amino acids. V dropped 3 bases and J dropped 6; count of bases not matched to a gene: 4. CDR1 is ENHRY and CDR2 is SYGVKD in the germline V gene.